One sample yielded the 13 T cell receptor beta chains listed below, sequenced in a study of blood T cell repertoires in COVID-19. Profiled with immunoSEQ multiplex PCR; TCRdb holds only in-frame clones, not every one. The repertoire holds approximately 210,000 clones, with about 88% as singletons. Sample: peripheral blood. Receptors were obtained from a woman aged 40 to 49 with acute or convalescent COVID-19.

CDR3 region: CASSLRGTGGYEQYV. CDR3 in DNA: TGTGCCAGCAGCTTACGTGGGACAGGGGGCTACGAGCAGTACGTC. The chain uses TRBV13 and TRBJ2-7; 11 bases map to TRBD1. CDR1 and CDR2 from the germline V gene are PRHDT and FYEKMQ (reference sequence). V was pared by 2 bases and J by 3 bases, with 3 bases of the junction left unmatched. CDR3 length equals 15 residues.

J is TRBJ2-7 and V is TRBV6-1; TRBD1 aligns across 7 bases. This CDR3 spans 17 amino acids. J was trimmed by 3 bases and V by 0 bases; bases with no gene match: 11. Germline CDR1 reads MNHNS; CDR2 reads SASEGT. The CDR3 here is CASSEALTGQAFYEQYV. CDR3 sequence (DNA): TGTGCCAGCAGTGAAGCGTTAACCGGACAGGCCTTCTACGAGCAGTACGTC.

In its sample, this clone was seen once. This chain joins TRBV5-4 and TRBJ1-5; 8 bases map to TRBD1. Germline values: CDR1 SGHNT, CDR2 YYREEE (reference sequence). Losses at the gene ends were 3 bases for V and 6 bases for J; bases not matched to a gene: 11. The CDR3 contains 16 residues. CDR3 DNA: TGTGCCAGCAGCTCCTCCCCACAGGGGGGGGGTCAGCCCCAGCATTTT. Amino acid sequence: CASSSSPQGGGQPQHF.

This chain uses TRBV10-1 with TRBJ2-3; D gene ambiguous. Trimming took off 3 bases at V and 6 bases at J, with 13 bases between the two ends. CDR3 length: 14 residues. Per germline, CDR1 WNHNN and CDR2 SYGVQD (reference sequence). The CDR3 here is CASSEVAPSDTQYF. CDR3 nucleotide sequence: TGCGCCAGCAGTGAAGTGGCCCCATCCGATACGCAGTATTTT.

The V and J genes are TRBV12-5 and TRBJ1-6; D not certain. Germline V gene sequence: CDR1 LGHNT, CDR2 FRNRAP. V lost 6 bases and J 9 bases, leaving 12 bases between the germline ends. The CDR3 extends over 13 amino acids. CDR3 in amino acids: CASGFSPGSPLHF. CDR3 DNA: TGTGCTAGTGGCTTCTCTCCGGGTTCACCCCTCCACTTT.

The V call is TRBV5-1, the J call TRBJ2-7, with D possibly matching TRBD1 (6 bases). V lost 5 bases and J lost 5, with 14 bases in between. The CDR3 totals 13 residues. Germline CDR1 reads SGHRS; CDR2 reads YFSETQ. The CDR3: CASSPGDGHEQYV. CDR3 nucleotide sequence: TGCGCCAGCAGTCCAGGGGACGGCCACGAGCAGTACGTC.

The chain is built from TRBV12-3 or TRBV12-4 and TRBJ1-1; TRBD1 might be the D (6 bases). This CDR3 spans 13 amino acids. V was cut by 3 bases and J by 6 bases, with 11 bases left in between. The CDR3 loop is CASSLGAGPEAFF. The CDR3 DNA is TGTGCCAGCAGTTTGGGGGCAGGCCCTGAAGCTTTCTTT.

The chain employs TRBV2 and TRBJ1-6; 12 nucleotides line up with TRBD1. The CDR3 is 16 amino acids. Germline assignment: CDR1 SNHLY and CDR2 FYNNEI. V shed 6 bases and J 6 bases; nucleotides not matched to a gene: 6. For the CDR3, the DNA is TGTGCCAGCAGGGGACAGGGGGCCCTTTCTAATTCACCCCTCCACTTT. Residues: CASRGQGALSNSPLHF. The variable domain in full, with the rest retrieved from reference TRBV2 and TRBJ1-6, is EPEVTQTPSHQVTQMGQEVILRCVPISNHLYFYWYRQILGQKVEFLVSFYNNEISEKSEIFDDQFSVERPDGSNFTLKIRSTKLEDSAMYFCASRGQGALSNSPLHFGNGTRLTVT.

This clone was counted a few times. The DNA of the CDR3 is TGCAGCGTTACGCGAGTCAGGGGTAGCTATGGCTACACCTTC. Amino acid sequence: CSVTRVRGSYGYTF. J is TRBJ1-2 and V is TRBV29-1; TRBD1 might be the D (6 bases). Germline V gene sequence: CDR1 SQVTM, CDR2 ANQGSEA. There are 14 residues in the CDR3. The germline V and J ends were trimmed by 5 bases and 4 bases, with 17 bases remaining between them.

The chain is built from TRBV5-4 and TRBJ2-5, with 10 nucleotides matching TRBD1. Germline V gene sequence: CDR1 SGHNT, CDR2 YYREEE (reference sequence). This CDR3 is built from 15 residues. V shed 4 bases and J 2 bases; nucleotides not matched to a gene: 5. CDR3 amino acids: CASSPGTGAQETQYF. The CDR3 bases are TGTGCCAGCAGCCCCGGGACAGGGGCTCAAGAGACCCAGTACTTC.

This chain uses TRBV5-6 with TRBJ1-2; D remains unclear. The germline V gene has CDR1 SGHDT and CDR2 YYEEEE. V lost 1 base, J lost 2 bases, and 15 bases lay in between. The CDR3 length is 16 residues. As DNA, the CDR3 is TGTGCCAGCAGCTTGTTCAGGAGGAACTTCAACTATGGCTACACCTTC. This sequence encodes CASSLFRRNFNYGYTF.

This CDR3 reads CASSMMSSYNSPLHF. DNA for the CDR3: TGTGCCAGTAGTATGATGAGCTCCTATAATTCACCCCTCCACTTT. The rearrangement joins TRBV19 to TRBJ1-6; no reliable D call. This CDR3 is 15 amino acids long. Germline assignment: CDR1 LNHDA and CDR2 SQIVND (reference sequence). The V end was cut by 3 bases, the J end by 0 bases, with 6 bases between.

The chain is built from TRBV6-6 and TRBJ1-3; TRBD1 is a possible D gene (5 bases). Germline V CDR1 and CDR2: MNHNY, SVGAGI (reference sequence). Trimming removed 5 bases at V and 0 bases at J, with 11 bases between. CDR3 size: 15 residues. CDR3 DNA: TGTGCCAGCAGTCCCCGACAGAGCTCTGGAAACACCATATATTTT. Translated: CASSPRQSSGNTIYF.